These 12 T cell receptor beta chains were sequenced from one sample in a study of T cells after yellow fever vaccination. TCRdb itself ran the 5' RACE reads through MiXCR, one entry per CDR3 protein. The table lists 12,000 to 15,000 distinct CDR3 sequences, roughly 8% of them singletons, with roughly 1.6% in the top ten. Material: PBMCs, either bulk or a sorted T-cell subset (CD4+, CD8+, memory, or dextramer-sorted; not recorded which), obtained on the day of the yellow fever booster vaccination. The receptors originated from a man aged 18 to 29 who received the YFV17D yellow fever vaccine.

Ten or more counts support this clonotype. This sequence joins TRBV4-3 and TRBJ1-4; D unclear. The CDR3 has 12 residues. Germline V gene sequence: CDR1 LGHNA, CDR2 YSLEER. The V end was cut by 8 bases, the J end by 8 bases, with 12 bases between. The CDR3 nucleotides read TGCGCCAGCGGACCGGGGAGAGAAAAACTGTTTTTT. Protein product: CASGPGREKLFF.

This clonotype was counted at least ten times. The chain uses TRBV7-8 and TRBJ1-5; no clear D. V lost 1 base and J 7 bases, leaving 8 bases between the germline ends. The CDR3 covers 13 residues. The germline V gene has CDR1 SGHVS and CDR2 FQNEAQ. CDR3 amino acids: CASSLVDYQPQHF. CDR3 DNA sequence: TGTGCCAGCAGCTTAGTCGATTACCAGCCCCAGCATTTT.

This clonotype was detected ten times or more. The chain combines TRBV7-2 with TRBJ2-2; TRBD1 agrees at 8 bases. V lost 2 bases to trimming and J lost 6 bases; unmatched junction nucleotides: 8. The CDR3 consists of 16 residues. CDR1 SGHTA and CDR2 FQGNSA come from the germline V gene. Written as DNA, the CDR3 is TGTGCCAGCAGCTTAAATCCAGGGGGCCTCGCCGGGGAGCTGTTTTTT. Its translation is CASSLNPGGLAGELFF.

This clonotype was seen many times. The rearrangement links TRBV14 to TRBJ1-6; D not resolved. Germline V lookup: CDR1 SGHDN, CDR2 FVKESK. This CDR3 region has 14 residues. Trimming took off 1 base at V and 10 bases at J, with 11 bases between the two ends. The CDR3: CASSQGREYSPLHF. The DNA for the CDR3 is TGTGCCAGCAGCCAAGGAAGGGAGTACTCACCCCTCCACTTT.

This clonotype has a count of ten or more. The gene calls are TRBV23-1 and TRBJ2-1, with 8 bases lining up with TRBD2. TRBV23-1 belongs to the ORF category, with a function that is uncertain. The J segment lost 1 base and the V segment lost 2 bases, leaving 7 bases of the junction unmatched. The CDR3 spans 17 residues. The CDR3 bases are TGCGCCAGCAGTCAACCGCTGGCGGGGGGTTCCTACAATGAGCAGTTCTTC. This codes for CASSQPLAGGSYNEQFF.

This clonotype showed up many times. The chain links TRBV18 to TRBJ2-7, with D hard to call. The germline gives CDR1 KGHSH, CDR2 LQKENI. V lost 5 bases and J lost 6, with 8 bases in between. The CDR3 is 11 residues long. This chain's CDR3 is CASSSYGEQYF. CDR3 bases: TGTGCCAGCTCATCGTATGGCGAGCAGTACTTC.

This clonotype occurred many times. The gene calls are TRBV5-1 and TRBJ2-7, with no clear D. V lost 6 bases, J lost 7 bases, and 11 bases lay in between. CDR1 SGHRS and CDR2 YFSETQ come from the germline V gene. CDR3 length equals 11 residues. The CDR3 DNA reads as TGCGCCAGCAACCTAACCAAGGAGCAGTACGTC. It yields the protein CASNLTKEQYV.

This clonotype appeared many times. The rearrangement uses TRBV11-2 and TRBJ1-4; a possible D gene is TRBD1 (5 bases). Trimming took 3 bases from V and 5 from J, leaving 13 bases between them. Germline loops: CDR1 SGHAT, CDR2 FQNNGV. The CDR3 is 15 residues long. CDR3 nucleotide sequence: TGTGCCAGCAGCTTGCGGGGACGGCTCAATGAAAAACTGTTTTTT. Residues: CASSLRGRLNEKLFF.

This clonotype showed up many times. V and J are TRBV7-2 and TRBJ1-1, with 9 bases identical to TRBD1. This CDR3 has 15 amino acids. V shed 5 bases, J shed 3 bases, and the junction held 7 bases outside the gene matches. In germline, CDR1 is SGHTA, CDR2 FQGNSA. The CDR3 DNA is TGTGCCAGCAGCAAAACCGGGACAGGGTACACTGAAGCTTTCTTT. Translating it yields CASSKTGTGYTEAFF.

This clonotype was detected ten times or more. Written as DNA, the CDR3 is TGCGCCAGCAGACCACAACAGGGGGCTATAGGAGAGACCCAGTACTTC. As protein: CASRPQQGAIGETQYF. V and J are TRBV5-1 and TRBJ2-5; 9 bases agree with TRBD1. The CDR3 consists of 16 residues. The germline gives CDR1 SGHRS, CDR2 YFSETQ. Trimming took 5 bases from V and 4 from J; bases not matched to a gene: 12.

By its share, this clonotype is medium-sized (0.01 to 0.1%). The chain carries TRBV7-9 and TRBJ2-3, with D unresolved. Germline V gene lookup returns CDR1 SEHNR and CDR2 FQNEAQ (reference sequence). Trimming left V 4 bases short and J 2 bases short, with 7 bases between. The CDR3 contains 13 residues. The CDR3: CASSSIITDTQYF. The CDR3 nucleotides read TGTGCCAGCAGCTCAATAATCACAGATACGCAGTATTTT.

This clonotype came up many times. This chain's CDR3 is CAIRPGATNEKLFF. The CDR3 nucleotides are TGTGCCATCAGACCGGGTGCAACTAATGAAAAACTGTTTTTT. V and J are TRBV10-3 and TRBJ1-4; D unclear. Looked up from germline, CDR1 is ENHRY and CDR2 is SYGVKD. CDR3 length: 14 residues. V gave up 6 bases and J gave up 0 bases, with 8 bases separating them.